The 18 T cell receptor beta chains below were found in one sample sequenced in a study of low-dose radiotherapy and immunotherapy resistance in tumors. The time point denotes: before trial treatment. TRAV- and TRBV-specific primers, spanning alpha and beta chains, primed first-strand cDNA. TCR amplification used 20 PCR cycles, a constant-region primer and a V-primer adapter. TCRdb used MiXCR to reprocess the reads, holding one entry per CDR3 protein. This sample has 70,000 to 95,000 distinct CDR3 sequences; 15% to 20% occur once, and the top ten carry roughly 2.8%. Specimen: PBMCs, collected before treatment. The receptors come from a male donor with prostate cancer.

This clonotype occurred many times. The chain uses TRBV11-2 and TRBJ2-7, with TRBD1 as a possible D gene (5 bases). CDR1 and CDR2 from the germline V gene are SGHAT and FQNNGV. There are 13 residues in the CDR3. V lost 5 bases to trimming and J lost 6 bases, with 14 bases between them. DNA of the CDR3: TGTGCCAGCAGCCTTAGGCCCAGGGCCGAGCAGTACTTC. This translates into CASSLRPRAEQYF.

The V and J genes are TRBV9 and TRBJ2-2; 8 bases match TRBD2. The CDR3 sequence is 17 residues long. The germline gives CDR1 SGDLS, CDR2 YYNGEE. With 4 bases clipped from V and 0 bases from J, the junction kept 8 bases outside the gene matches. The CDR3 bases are TGTGCCAGCAGCCTCCGGCGGGAGGCAACGAACACCGGGGAGCTGTTTTTT. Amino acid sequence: CASSLRREATNTGELFF.

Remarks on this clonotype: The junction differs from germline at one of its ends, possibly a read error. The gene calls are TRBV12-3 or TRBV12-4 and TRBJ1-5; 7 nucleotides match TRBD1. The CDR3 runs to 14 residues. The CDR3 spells CASRLDRARTPQHF. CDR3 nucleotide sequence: TGTGCCAGCAGGTTAGACAGGGCCAGGACGCCCCAGCATTTT.

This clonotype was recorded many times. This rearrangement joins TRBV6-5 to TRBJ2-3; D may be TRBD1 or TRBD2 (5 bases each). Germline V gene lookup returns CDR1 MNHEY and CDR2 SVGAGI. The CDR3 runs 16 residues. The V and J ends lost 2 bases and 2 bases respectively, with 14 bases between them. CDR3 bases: TGTGCCAGCAGTTACGGGGCTAGTCGGGACACAGATACGCAGTATTTT. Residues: CASSYGASRDTDTQYF.

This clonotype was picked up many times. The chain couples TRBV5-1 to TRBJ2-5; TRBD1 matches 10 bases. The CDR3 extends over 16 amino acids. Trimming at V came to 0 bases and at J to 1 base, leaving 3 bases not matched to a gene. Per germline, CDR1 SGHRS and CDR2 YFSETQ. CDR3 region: CASSLGDRGLQETQYF. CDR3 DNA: TGCGCCAGCAGCTTGGGGGACAGGGGACTCCAAGAGACCCAGTACTTC. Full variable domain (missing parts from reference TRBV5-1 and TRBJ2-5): KAGVTQTPRYLIKTRGQQVTLSCSPISGHRSVSWYQQTPGQGLQFLFEYFSETQRNKGNFPGRFSGRQFSNSRSEMNVSTLELGDSALYLCASSLGDRGLQETQYFGPGTRLLVL.

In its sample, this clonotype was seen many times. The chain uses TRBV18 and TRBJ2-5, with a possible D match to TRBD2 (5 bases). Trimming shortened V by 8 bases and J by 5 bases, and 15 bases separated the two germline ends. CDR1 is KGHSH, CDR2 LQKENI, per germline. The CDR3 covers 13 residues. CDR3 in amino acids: CASLPLRGETQYF. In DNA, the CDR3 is TGTGCCAGCCTTCCCCTGAGAGGGGAGACCCAGTACTTC.

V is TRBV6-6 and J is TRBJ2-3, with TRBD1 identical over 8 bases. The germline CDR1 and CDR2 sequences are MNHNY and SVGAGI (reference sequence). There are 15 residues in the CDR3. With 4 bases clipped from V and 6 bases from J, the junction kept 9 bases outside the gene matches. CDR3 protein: CASSSPDRDSDTQYF. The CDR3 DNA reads TGTGCCAGCAGTTCCCCGGACAGGGACAGCGATACGCAGTATTTT.

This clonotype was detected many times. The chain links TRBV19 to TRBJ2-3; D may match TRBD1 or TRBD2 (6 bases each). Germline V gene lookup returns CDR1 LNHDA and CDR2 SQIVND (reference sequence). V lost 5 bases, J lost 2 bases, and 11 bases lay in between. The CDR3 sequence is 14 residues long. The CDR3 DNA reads TGTGCCAGTAGTCTAGGGGGGAACACAGATACGCAGTATTTT. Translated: CASSLGGNTDTQYF.

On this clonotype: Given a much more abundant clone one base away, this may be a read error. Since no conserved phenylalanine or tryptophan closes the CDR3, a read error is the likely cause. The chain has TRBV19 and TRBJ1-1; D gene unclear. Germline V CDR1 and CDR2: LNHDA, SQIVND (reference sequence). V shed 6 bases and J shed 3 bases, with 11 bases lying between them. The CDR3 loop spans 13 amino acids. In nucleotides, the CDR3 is TGTGCCAGTAGGGACTCCTCCGACACTGAAGCTTTCGTT. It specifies CASRDSSDTEAFV.

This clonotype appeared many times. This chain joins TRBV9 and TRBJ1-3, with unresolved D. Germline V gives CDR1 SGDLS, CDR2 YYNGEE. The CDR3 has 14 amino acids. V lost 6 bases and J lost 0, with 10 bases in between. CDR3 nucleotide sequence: TGTGCCAGCACCTCGGGCATCTCTGGAAACACCATATATTTT. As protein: CASTSGISGNTIYF. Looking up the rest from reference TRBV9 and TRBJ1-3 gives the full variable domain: DSGVTQTPKHLITATGQRVTLRCSPRSGDLSVYWYQQSLDQGLQFLIQYYNGEERAKGNILERFSAQQFPDLHSELNLSSLELGDSALYFCASTSGISGNTIYFGEGSWLTVV.

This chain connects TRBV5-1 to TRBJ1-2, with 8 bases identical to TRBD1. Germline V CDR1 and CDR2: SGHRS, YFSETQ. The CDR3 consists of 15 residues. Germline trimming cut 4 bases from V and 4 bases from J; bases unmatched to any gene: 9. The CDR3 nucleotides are TGCGCCAGCAGCGTCTCCAGGGGGCTGGCCTATGGCTACACCTTC. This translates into CASSVSRGLAYGYTF.

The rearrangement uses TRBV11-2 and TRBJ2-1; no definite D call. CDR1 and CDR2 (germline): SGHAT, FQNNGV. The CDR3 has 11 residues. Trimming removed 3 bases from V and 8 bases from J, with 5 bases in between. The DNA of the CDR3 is TGTGCCAGCAGCTTTGTGGATGAGCAGTTCTTC. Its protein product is CASSFVDEQFF.

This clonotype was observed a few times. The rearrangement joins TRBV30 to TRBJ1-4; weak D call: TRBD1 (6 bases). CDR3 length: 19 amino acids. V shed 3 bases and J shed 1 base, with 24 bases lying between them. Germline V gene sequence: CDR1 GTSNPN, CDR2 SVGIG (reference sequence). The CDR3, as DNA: TGTGCCTGGAGGGGGGTGACGCGAGGGGGGATGAGAACTAATGAAAAACTGTTTTTT. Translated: CAWRGVTRGGMRTNEKLFF.

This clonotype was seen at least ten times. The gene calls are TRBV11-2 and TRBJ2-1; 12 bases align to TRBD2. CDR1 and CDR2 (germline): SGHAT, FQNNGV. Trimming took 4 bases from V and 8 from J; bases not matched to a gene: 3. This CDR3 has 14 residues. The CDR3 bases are TGTGCCAGCAGCTCGACTAGCGGGGGCGATGAGCAGTTCTTC. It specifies CASSSTSGGDEQFF.

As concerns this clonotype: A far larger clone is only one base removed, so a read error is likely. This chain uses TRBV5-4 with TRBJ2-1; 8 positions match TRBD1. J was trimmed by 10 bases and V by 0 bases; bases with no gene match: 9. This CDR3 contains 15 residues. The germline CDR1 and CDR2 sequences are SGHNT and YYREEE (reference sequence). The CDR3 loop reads CASSLDRDRGYEQFF. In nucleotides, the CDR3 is TGTGCCAGCAGCTTGGACCGCGACAGGGGTTACGAGCAGTTCTTC.

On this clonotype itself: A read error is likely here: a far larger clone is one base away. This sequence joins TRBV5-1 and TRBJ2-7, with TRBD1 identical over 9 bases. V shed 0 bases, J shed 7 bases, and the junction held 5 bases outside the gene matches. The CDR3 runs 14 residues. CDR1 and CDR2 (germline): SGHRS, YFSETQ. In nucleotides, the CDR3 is TGCGCCAGCAGCTTGGGACAGGGGGGCAATGAGCAGTACTTC. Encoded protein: CASSLGQGGNEQYF.

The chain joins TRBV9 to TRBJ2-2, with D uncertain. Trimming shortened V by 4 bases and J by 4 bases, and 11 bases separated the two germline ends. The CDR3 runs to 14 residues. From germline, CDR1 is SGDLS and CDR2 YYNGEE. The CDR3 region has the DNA TGTGCCAGCAGCATCGACCAGAGCACCGGGGAGCTGTTTTTT. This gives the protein CASSIDQSTGELFF.

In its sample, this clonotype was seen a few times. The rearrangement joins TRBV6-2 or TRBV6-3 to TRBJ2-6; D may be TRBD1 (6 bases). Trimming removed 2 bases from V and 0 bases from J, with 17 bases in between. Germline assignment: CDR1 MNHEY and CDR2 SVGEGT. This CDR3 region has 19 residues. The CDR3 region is CASSYPQGRLHSGANVLTF. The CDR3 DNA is TGTGCCAGCAGTTACCCCCAGGGGCGACTCCACTCTGGGGCCAACGTCCTGACTTTC.